The next 32 T cell receptor beta chains were all read from a single sample in a study of cytomegalovirus exposure and HLA in healthy donors. PCR was performed using 60 Vbeta and 13 Jbeta primers. Using immunoSEQ multiplex PCR, the repertoire was profiled, and TCRdb retains in-frame clones only, with some absent. The sample includes 170,000 or so clones, roughly 80% of them seen just once. Sequencing was carried out using PBMCs. Every receptor here comes from a woman younger than 45 in good health and CMV-seronegative.

V gene TRBV6-1 combines with J gene TRBJ2-7; a weak D match, TRBD1 (5 bases). V lost 2 bases to trimming and J lost 0 bases, with 8 bases between them. The CDR3 is 14 amino acids. The germline gives CDR1 MNHNS, CDR2 SASEGT. Here the CDR3 reads CASSEQGFSYEQYF. CDR3 in DNA: TGTGCCAGCAGTGAACAGGGATTCTCCTACGAGCAGTACTTC.

Ten or more counts support this clone. The chain has TRBV7-6 and TRBJ1-3, with a weak D call TRBD1 (5 bases). This CDR3 spans 17 amino acids. Germline assignment: CDR1 SGHVS and CDR2 FNYEAQ. V was pared by 4 bases and J by 0 bases, with 16 bases between. DNA for the CDR3: TGTGCCAGCAGCTGGGGGGGAGGGCGGACCTCTGGAAACACCATATATTTT. Its translation is CASSWGGGRTSGNTIYF.

The V gene is TRBV6-1, the J gene TRBJ2-3, with 7 bases aligning to TRBD2. The length of the CDR3 is 15 residues. In germline, CDR1 is MNHNS, CDR2 SASEGT. V gave up 2 bases and J gave up 1 base; unmatched junction bases: 3. In DNA, the CDR3 is TGTGCCAGCAGTGAACCGGGGGGTGGCACAGATACGCAGTATTTT. It specifies CASSEPGGGTDTQYF.

This clone showed up just a few times. V usage is TRBV7-6 and J usage is TRBJ2-7, with TRBD2 matching over 9 bases. Trimming cost V 5 bases and J 0 bases; bases outside gene matches: 14. This CDR3 contains 18 residues. Germline CDR1 SGHVS, CDR2 FNYEAQ. The CDR3 DNA sequence: TGTGCCAGCAGCCCCGCCGGGACTAGCTCCCTGAGCTCCTACGAGCAGTACTTC. This translates into CASSPAGTSSLSSYEQYF.

The V call is TRBV18, the J call TRBJ1-2, with D tentatively TRBD1 (5 bases). Germline V gives CDR1 KGHSH, CDR2 LQKENI. This CDR3 has 12 residues. V dropped 3 bases and J dropped 7 bases, with 9 bases sitting between them. In nucleotides, the CDR3 is TGTGCCAGCTCACCTACAGGTCTTGGCTACACCTTC. This encodes CASSPTGLGYTF.

Remarks on this clone: This CDR3 is also generated by other DNA sequences in the sample. The CDR3 sequence: CASSSNRGGYTF. The DNA for the CDR3 is TGTGCCAGCAGCTCTAACAGGGGGGGCTACACCTTC. The J gene is TRBJ1-2, the V gene TRBV7-2; the match to TRBD1 covers 8 bases. V shed 4 bases, J shed 8 bases, and the junction held 3 bases outside the gene matches. The CDR3 has 12 residues. From germline, CDR1 is SGHTA and CDR2 FQGNSA.

CDR3 DNA sequence: TGCGCCAGCAGCAGGCCCGACACGGGGTCCGAAAAACTGTTTTTT. Translating gives CASSRPDTGSEKLFF. The rearrangement joins TRBV5-1 to TRBJ1-4; D is ambiguous. V shed 4 bases and J shed 8 bases, with 18 bases lying between them. In germline, CDR1 is SGHRS, CDR2 YFSETQ. The CDR3 totals 15 residues.

This chain uses TRBV2 with TRBJ2-7, with 7 bases identical to TRBD2. The CDR3 spans 13 residues. With V trimmed by 7 bases and J by 3 bases, 6 bases remained unmatched. Germline V gene data show CDR1 as SNHLY and CDR2 as FYNNEI. CDR3 residues: CASTTREDYEQYF. The CDR3, as DNA: TGTGCCAGCACGACCCGGGAGGACTACGAGCAGTACTTC.

This clone was picked up one time. The V gene is TRBV11-3, the J gene TRBJ2-5, with D possibly matching TRBD2 (7 bases). The length of the CDR3 is 14 residues. Trimming stripped 3 bases from V and 5 bases from J, with 13 bases between. The germline V gene encodes CDR1 SGHNT and CDR2 YENEEA. The CDR3 DNA sequence: TGTGCCAGCAGCTTTGGCGGGGGCCAGGAGACCCAGTACTTC. It specifies CASSFGGGQETQYF. The full variable domain, its missing parts supplied by reference TRBV11-3 and TRBJ2-5, is EAGVVQSPRYKIIEKKQPVAFWCNPISGHNTLYWYLQNLGQGPELLIRYENEEAVDDSQLPKDRFSAERLKGVDSTLKIQPAELGDSAVYLCASSFGGGQETQYFGPGTRLLVL.

The chain uses TRBV7-8 and TRBJ1-5; tentatively, D is TRBD1 (5 bases). Germline loops: CDR1 SGHVS, CDR2 FQNEAQ. There are 17 residues in the CDR3. V was trimmed by 5 bases and J by 2 bases, leaving 19 bases between them. CDR3 sequence reads: CASSQTAQVLGNQPQHF. CDR3 coding DNA: TGTGCCAGCAGCCAGACTGCACAGGTCCTGGGCAATCAGCCCCAGCATTTT.

V gene TRBV2 combines with J gene TRBJ1-1, with D unclear. This CDR3 is built from 15 residues. Germline-derived CDR1 and CDR2 are SNHLY and FYNNEI. Trimming stripped 4 bases from V and 0 bases from J, with 12 bases between. This CDR3 reads CASSVFGGMNTEAFF. The CDR3 nucleotides read TGTGCCAGCAGTGTGTTTGGCGGGATGAACACTGAAGCTTTCTTT.

The V and J genes are TRBV5-1 and TRBJ2-7, with D maybe TRBD1 (5 bases). In germline, CDR1 is SGHRS, CDR2 YFSETQ. The CDR3 extends over 13 amino acids. V was clipped by 0 bases and J by 8 bases, with 12 bases between them. The DNA for the CDR3 is TGCGCCAGCAGCTTGGAGACAGTATACAAGCAGTACTTC. This gives the protein CASSLETVYKQYF.

The chain employs TRBV27 and TRBJ2-2; 7 positions match TRBD2. The germline V gene has CDR1 MNHEY and CDR2 SMNVEV (reference sequence). Germline trimming cut 0 bases from V and 7 bases from J; bases unmatched to any gene: 5. CDR3 size: 15 residues. CDR3 in DNA: TGTGCCAGCAGTTTATCGGCGGGGAGGGGCGGGGAGCTGTTTTTT. Protein sequence: CASSLSAGRGGELFF.

V usage is TRBV7-2 and J usage is TRBJ1-2, with 7 positions matching TRBD1. The CDR3 is made up of 14 amino acids. J lost 6 bases, V lost 5 bases, and 9 bases had no gene match. Germline V gene sequence: CDR1 SGHTA, CDR2 FQGNSA. The CDR3 loop reads CASSPGTEPHGYTF. The CDR3 coding sequence is TGTGCCAGCAGCCCCGGGACAGAGCCACATGGCTACACCTTC.

The chain has TRBV27 and TRBJ1-5; 7 bases fit TRBD1. Germline values: CDR1 MNHEY, CDR2 SMNVEV (reference sequence). The CDR3 covers 13 residues. Unmatched junction bases numbered 3, after V lost 6 bases and J lost 4 bases. The CDR3 DNA reads as TGTGCCAGCAGCCGACAGGGTAATCAGCCCCAGCATTTT. Its translation: CASSRQGNQPQHF.

J is TRBJ2-7 and V is TRBV4-3; 8 bases match TRBD1. The J segment lost 3 bases and the V segment lost 4 bases, leaving 11 bases of the junction unmatched. The CDR3 spans 16 residues. Germline values: CDR1 LGHNA, CDR2 YSLEER. The CDR3 sequence is CASSLRPTGELYEQYF. The CDR3 bases are TGCGCCAGCAGCCTACGGCCGACAGGGGAACTCTACGAGCAGTACTTC.

The chain uses TRBV19 and TRBJ1-3; 8 bases align to TRBD1. V shed 6 bases, J shed 2 bases, and the junction held 3 bases outside the gene matches. The CDR3 has 14 amino acids. In germline, CDR1 is LNHDA, CDR2 SQIVND (reference sequence). Here the CDR3 DNA reads TGTGCCAGTAGGAAACAGGGGGCTGGAAACACCATATATTTT. Translation gives CASRKQGAGNTIYF.

This chain links TRBV2 with TRBJ2-1, with D possibly TRBD1 on 6 matching bases. Germline V gives CDR1 SNHLY, CDR2 FYNNEI. V was cut by 9 bases and J by 8 bases, with 17 bases left in between. This CDR3 is built from 13 residues. DNA for the CDR3: TGTGCCAGTGCTACAGGGCGGATCTATGAGCAGTTCTTC. Its protein is CASATGRIYEQFF.

The gene calls are TRBV19 and TRBJ2-1; 10 nucleotides align to TRBD2. CDR1 and CDR2 (germline): LNHDA, SQIVND (reference sequence). There are 18 residues in the CDR3. The J segment lost 4 bases and the V segment lost 1 base, leaving 10 bases of the junction unmatched. The CDR3: CASSIGLAGASVYNEQFF. The CDR3 region has the DNA TGTGCCAGTAGTATAGGCCTAGCGGGGGCCTCGGTATACAATGAGCAGTTCTTC.

This clone was seen only once. The rearrangement links TRBV2 to TRBJ2-4, with no clear D. CDR3 size: 15 residues. V lost 3 bases, J lost 0 bases, and 9 bases lay in between. The V gene's germline CDR1 is SNHLY and CDR2 FYNNEI. CDR3 amino acids: CASSDTILAKNIQYF. Here the CDR3 DNA reads TGTGCCAGCAGTGACACAATCCTAGCCAAAAACATTCAGTACTTC.

The CDR3 sequence is CSDRRGARVTEAFF. CDR3 bases: TGCAGCGACCGCCGGGGGGCTCGGGTCACTGAAGCTTTCTTT. The rearrangement uses TRBV29-1 and TRBJ1-1, with D maybe TRBD1 (6 bases). Germline V gene data show CDR1 as SQVTM and CDR2 as ANQGSEA. With 7 bases removed from V and 4 bases from J, the gap between germline ends came to 19 bases. The CDR3 is 14 residues long.

The CDR3 protein is CASRLRETQYF. The CDR3 DNA is TGTGCCAGCAGGCTTCGGGAGACCCAGTACTTC. The chain employs TRBV5-5 and TRBJ2-5, with no clear D. V was clipped by 5 bases and J by 5 bases, with 7 bases between them. This CDR3 has 11 amino acids. Per germline, CDR1 SGHKS and CDR2 YYEKEE (reference sequence).

A single count supports this clone. The chain carries TRBV7-2 and TRBJ2-7; 8 nucleotides align to TRBD1. Trimming cost V 6 bases and J 6 bases; bases outside gene matches: 10. Germline assignment: CDR1 SGHTA and CDR2 FQGNSA. The CDR3 length is 14 residues. The CDR3 DNA follows: TGTGCCAGCAGACCCGGGACAGGCCCTCTCGAGCAGTACTTC. It codes for CASRPGTGPLEQYF.

In this sample, this clone turned up many times. This sequence joins TRBV6-5 and TRBJ2-7; 10 positions agree with TRBD1. Germline CDR1 reads MNHEY; CDR2 reads SVGAGI. The CDR3 loop spans 14 amino acids. The V segment lost 6 bases and the J segment 3 bases; nucleotides outside the gene matches: 5. The CDR3 protein is CASSGTGAVYEQYF. For the CDR3, the DNA is TGTGCCAGCAGCGGGACAGGGGCCGTCTACGAGCAGTACTTC.

This chain joins TRBV28 and TRBJ2-3; TRBD1 matches 8 bases. The CDR3 has 14 residues. V was clipped by 6 bases and J by 2 bases; unmatched bases: 4. Germline-derived CDR1 and CDR2 are MDHEN and SYDVKM. CDR3 sequence: CASSPGQVTDTQYF. The CDR3 DNA follows: TGTGCCAGCAGCCCGGGACAGGTCACAGATACGCAGTATTTT.

Notes on this clone: Relative to the germline gene, one junction end is altered; a read error may explain this. The chain employs TRBV20-1 and TRBJ1-1; D is undetermined. The CDR3 totals 10 residues. The germline CDR1 and CDR2 sequences are DFQATT and SNEGSKA (reference sequence). The CDR3 protein is CSASYTEAFF. In nucleotides, the CDR3 is TGCAGTGCTAGTTACACGGAAGCTTTCTTT.

The rearrangement uses TRBV6-1 and TRBJ2-7; D not resolved. This CDR3 has 10 amino acids. CDR1 and CDR2 (germline): MNHNS, SASEGT. V was pared by 7 bases and J by 3 bases, with 4 bases between. CDR3 DNA sequence: TGTGCCAGCAATTACTACGAGCAGTACTTC. The encoded protein is CASNYYEQYF.

The chain recombines TRBV27 with TRBJ2-7; D is unresolved. Germline CDR1 MNHEY, CDR2 SMNVEV (reference sequence). V lost 6 bases, J lost 5 bases, and 17 bases lay in between. The CDR3 has 14 amino acids. CDR3 DNA sequence: TGTGCCAGCAGGAGTGGCGGAGTAGGCGACGAGCAGTACTTC. This sequence encodes CASRSGGVGDEQYF.

This rearrangement joins TRBV7-2 to TRBJ1-1; D might be TRBD1 (6 bases). CDR1 and CDR2 from the germline V gene are SGHTA and FQGNSA. This CDR3 spans 17 amino acids. With 5 bases removed from V and 0 bases from J, the gap between germline ends came to 19 bases. CDR3 coding DNA: TGTGCCAGCAGCCACCGCAGGGGCCATTGGATGAACACTGAAGCTTTCTTT. Translated, it gives CASSHRRGHWMNTEAFF.

This chain uses TRBV15 with TRBJ2-1; 9 nucleotides line up with TRBD2. The CDR3 runs to 18 residues. Germline lookup yields CDR1 LNHNV and CDR2 YYDKDF (reference sequence). V dropped 2 bases and J dropped 0; count of bases not matched to a gene: 8. The CDR3 sequence is CATSRKGLAPSSYNEQFF. CDR3 nucleotides: TGTGCCACCAGCAGAAAGGGACTAGCCCCTAGCTCCTACAATGAGCAGTTCTTC.

The genes are TRBV6-1 and TRBJ1-2, with unresolved D. The CDR3 contains 12 residues. The V end lost 5 bases, the J end lost 5 bases, and 9 bases lay between the germline ends. CDR1 MNHNS and CDR2 SASEGT come from the germline V gene. The CDR3 sequence: CASSPAGYGYTF. CDR3 nucleotide sequence: TGTGCCAGCAGTCCAGCGGGGTATGGCTACACCTTC.

The chain uses TRBV18 and TRBJ1-5; 9 nucleotides line up with TRBD1. Germline-derived CDR1 and CDR2 are KGHSH and LQKENI. V trimming: 3 bases; J trimming: 4 bases; junction bases outside the gene matches: 4. The CDR3 has 15 amino acids. CDR3 in amino acids: CASSPDRGQNQPQHF. CDR3 in DNA: TGTGCCAGCTCACCGGACAGGGGTCAGAATCAGCCCCAGCATTTT.